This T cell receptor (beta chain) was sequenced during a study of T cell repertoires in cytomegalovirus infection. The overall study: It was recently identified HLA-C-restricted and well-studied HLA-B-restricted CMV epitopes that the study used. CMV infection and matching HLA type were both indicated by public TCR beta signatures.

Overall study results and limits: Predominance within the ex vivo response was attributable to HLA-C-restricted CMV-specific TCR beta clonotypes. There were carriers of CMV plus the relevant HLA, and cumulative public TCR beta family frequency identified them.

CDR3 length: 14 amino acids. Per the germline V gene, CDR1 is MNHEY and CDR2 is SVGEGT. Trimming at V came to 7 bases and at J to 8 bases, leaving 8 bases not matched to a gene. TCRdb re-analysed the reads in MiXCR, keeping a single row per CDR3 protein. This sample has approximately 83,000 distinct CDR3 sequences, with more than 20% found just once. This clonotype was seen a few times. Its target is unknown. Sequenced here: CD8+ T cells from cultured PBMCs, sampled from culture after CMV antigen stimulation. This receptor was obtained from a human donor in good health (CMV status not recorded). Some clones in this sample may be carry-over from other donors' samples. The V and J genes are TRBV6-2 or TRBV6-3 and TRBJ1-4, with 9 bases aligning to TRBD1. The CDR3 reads CASKTGQGREKLFF. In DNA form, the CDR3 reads TGTGCCAGCAAAACCGGACAGGGGCGAGAAAAACTGTTTTTT.